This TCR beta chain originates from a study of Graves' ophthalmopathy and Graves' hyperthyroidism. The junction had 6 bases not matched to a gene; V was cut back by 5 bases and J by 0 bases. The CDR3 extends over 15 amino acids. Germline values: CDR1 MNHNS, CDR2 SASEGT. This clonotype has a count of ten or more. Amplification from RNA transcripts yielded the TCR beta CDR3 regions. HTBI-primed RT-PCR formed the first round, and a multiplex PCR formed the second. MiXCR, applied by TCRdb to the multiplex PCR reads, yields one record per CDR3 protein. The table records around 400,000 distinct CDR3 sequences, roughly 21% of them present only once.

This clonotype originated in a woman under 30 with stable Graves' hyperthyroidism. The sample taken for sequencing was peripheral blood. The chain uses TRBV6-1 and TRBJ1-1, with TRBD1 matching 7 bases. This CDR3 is CASSPRTGLNTEAFF. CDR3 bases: TGTGCCAGCAGTCCCCGGACAGGCCTGAACACTGAAGCTTTCTTT.